A selection of T cell receptor beta chains follows, all from one sample in a study of T cells in Graves' hyperthyroidism and ophthalmopathy. One entry per CDR3 protein results from TCRdb running MiXCR on the multiplex PCR reads. The data contain 360,000 or so distinct CDR3 sequences, 15% to 20% of them singletons. The sequenced sample consisted of blood. All receptors come from a woman younger than 35 with Graves' hyperthyroidism. CDR3s include the opening cysteine and the closing phenylalanine or tryptophan. The order of the fields is V gene, clone size, J gene, D gene, CDR3 protein, CDR3 DNA. D genes are given only for firm matches. Not every row has a clone size; where given, it reads once, few, many or a size class.

TRBV6-1	many	TRBJ2-5	TRBD2	CATPSGLGETQYF	TGTGCCACCCCTAGCGGGCTCGGGGAGACCCAGTACTTC
TRBV6-5	many	TRBJ2-5	TRBD1	CASLPTGGNQETQYF	TGTGCCAGCCTTCCGACAGGGGGTAATCAAGAGACCCAGTACTTC
TRBV4-2	many	TRBJ2-5	NA	CASSPIEGLGTQYF	TGTGCCAGCAGTCCCATTGAAGGGTTGGGGACCCAGTACTTC
TRBV10-1	many	TRBJ1-6	NA	CASKSDGVTSPLHF	TGCGCCAGCAAGTCGGACGGGGTAACTTCACCCCTCCACTTT
TRBV7-2	many	TRBJ2-2	NA	CASSFSQIHSGELFF	TGTGCCAGCAGCTTTTCGCAGATCCACTCCGGGGAGCTGTTTTTT
TRBV5-1	many	TRBJ1-1	NA	CASSLGIGLNTEAFF	TGCGCCAGCAGCTTGGGGATTGGGTTGAACACTGAAGCTTTCTTT
TRBV2	many	TRBJ2-7	TRBD2	CASSSSGGESYEQYF	TGTGCCAGCAGTAGTAGCGGGGGGGAGTCCTACGAGCAGTACTTC
TRBV20-1	many	TRBJ2-5	TRBD1	CSAIGGRAEETQYF	TGCAGTGCTATAGGGGGCCGGGCGGAAGAGACCCAGTACTTC
TRBV6-1	many	TRBJ2-4	TRBD1	CASSGTGTVVEDIQYF	TGTGCCAGCAGTGGGACAGGGACGGTCGTAGAGGACATTCAGTACTTC
TRBV29-1	NA	TRBJ1-1	TRBD1	CSGGQGGTEAFF	TGCAGCGGAGGACAGGGTGGCACTGAAGCTTTCTTT
TRBV3-1	many	TRBJ1-2	NA	CASSDRWAGVGYTF	TGTGCCAGCAGCGACAGGTGGGCAGGGGTCGGCTACACCTTC
TRBV2	many	TRBJ2-2	TRBD2	CASSDSLAGGNTGELFF	TGTGCCAGCAGTGACTCTCTAGCGGGGGGTAACACCGGGGAGCTGTTTTTT
TRBV7-2	few	TRBJ2-5	NA	CASSPSEGPRPHF	TGTGCCAGCAGCCCCAGTGAGGGCCCGAGGCCCCACTTC
TRBV6-5	many	TRBJ2-2	NA	CASSLGHVGELFF	TGTGCCAGCAGTTTAGGACACGTCGGGGAGCTGTTTTTT
TRBV10-3	NA	TRBJ1-2	NA	CAISGGDYGYTF	TGTGCCATCAGTGGAGGGGACTATGGCTACACCTTC
TRBV11-2	many	TRBJ2-7	TRBD2	CASSSIAGGRNEQYF	TGTGCCAGCAGCTCAATAGCGGGGGGGAGGAACGAGCAGTACTTC
TRBV10-3	many	TRBJ2-6	NA	CAILVWDSGANVLTF	TGTGCCATCCTAGTATGGGACTCTGGGGCCAACGTCCTGACTTTC
TRBV2	many	TRBJ2-7	TRBD2	CASRERSSGIAYEQYF	TGTGCCAGCAGGGAGAGGTCTAGCGGAATTGCCTACGAGCAGTACTTC
TRBV6-2/TRBV6-3	many	TRBJ1-5	NA	CASRPVGLRAGAHDQPQHF	TGTGCCAGCAGACCCGTGGGGTTAAGGGCAGGGGCCCATGATCAGCCCCAGCATTTT
TRBV6-5	NA	TRBJ1-5	TRBD1	CASSYSGTGPNQPQHF	TGTGCCAGCAGTTACTCGGGGACAGGGCCCAATCAGCCCCAGCATTTT
TRBV14	many	TRBJ1-2	NA	CASSQSRGHGYTF	TGTGCCAGCAGCCAATCCCGGGGGCATGGCTACACCTTC
TRBV6-1	many	TRBJ1-6	TRBD1	CASSQRPTTGNSPLHF	TGTGCCAGCAGTCAAAGACCGACGACAGGGAATTCACCCCTCCACTTT